Ten or more counts support the clone carrying this T cell receptor (beta chain). Its matching antigen is unknown. This entry comes from a study of T cells in Graves' hyperthyroidism and ophthalmopathy. General observations from the study: It was a median 6.5 months before onset that the model predicted ophthalmopathy.

The ends lost 3 bases at V and 0 bases at J; junction bases unmatched: 5. The CDR3 spans 15 residues. Germline values: CDR1 DFQATT, CDR2 SNEGSKA (reference sequence). There were TCR beta CDR3 regions amplified from RNA transcripts. Researchers ran a first-round RT-PCR on the TCR CDR3 using the HTBI primer set. A single record per CDR3 protein comes from TCRdb applying MiXCR to the multiplex PCR reads. The sample lists hundreds of thousands of distinct CDR3 sequences; about 20% were seen once. The study included ophthalmopathy patients with Clinical Activity Score at least 3, NOSPECS grade at least 4 and duration under 3 months. Uncontrolled infection, other autoimmune disease, pregnancy or lactation excluded patients. Source material for PBMCs was about 11 ml fresh peripheral blood.

Sequencing was performed on blood. The chain uses TRBV20-1 and TRBJ2-5, with 9 bases fitting TRBD2. The sequence came from a man aged 35 to 55 with Graves' ophthalmopathy. CDR3 loop: CSARTSGMYQETQYF. In nucleotides, the CDR3 is TGCAGTGCTAGGACTAGCGGAATGTACCAAGAGACCCAGTACTTC.